This note documents a single TCR beta chain sequence. Its antigen remains unidentified. The data are from a study of T-cell reconstitution after alpha-beta-depleted transplantation in children. Whole-study results and caveats: Alpha-beta T cells about two months after transplant reportedly derived from several hundred expanded graft clones. The origin of high day-60 TCRbeta diversity in some patients lay in surviving recipient T cells and thymic progenitors. Fresh T-cell production supplied most of the T-cell counts and diversity seen one year after transplant.

V was cut by 0 bases and J by 0 bases, with 6 bases left in between. Germline CDR1 LGHNA, CDR2 YSLEER. The CDR3 is 14 residues long. The TCRbeta library was prepared with unique molecular identifiers. TCRdb itself ran the PCR reads through MiXCR, one entry per CDR3 protein. The sample has 580,000 or so distinct CDR3 sequences; roughly 23% are singletons. This chain joins TRBV4-3 and TRBJ2-7, with D hard to call. Sequencing was performed on PBMCs, mostly from graft donor cells, taken 360 days after TCRalphabeta/CD19-depleted stem cell transplant. This TCR was sampled from a boy under two years old who had a stem cell transplant for acute myeloid leukemia, so the T cells may come from the graft donor. Written as DNA, the CDR3 is TGCGCCAGCAGCCAAGATCCGTACTCCTACGAGCAGTACTTC. It is translated as CASSQDPYSYEQYF.